This entry features one T cell receptor (beta chain) sequence. Its specificity is not known. Germline lookup yields CDR1 MDHEN and CDR2 SYDVKM. V dropped 1 base and J dropped 3 bases, with 10 bases sitting between them. CDR3 length equals 15 residues. This sample is drawn from a study of cytomegalovirus exposure and HLA in healthy donors. 13 Jbeta primers and 60 Vbeta primers were used for the PCR. Profiled with immunoSEQ multiplex PCR; TCRdb holds only in-frame clones, not every one. The data hold fewer than 250,000 clones, with around four fifths observed a single time. Study results and limitations: Sequencing likely generated an artifact that appeared as a cluster of highly shared sequence variants.

The TCR comes from a man between 35 and 55 years old in good health and CMV-seropositive. Sequencing was performed on PBMCs. This chain links TRBV28 with TRBJ1-5; the D gene is possibly TRBD1 (5 bases). The CDR3 nucleotides read TGTGCCAGCAGTTTATATCGGGGGACCAATCAGCCCCAGCATTTT. It is translated as CASSLYRGTNQPQHF. Full variable domain (remainder filled in from reference TRBV28 and TRBJ1-5): DVKVTQSSRYLVKRTGEKVFLECVQDMDHENMFWYRQDPGLGLRLIYFSYDVKMKEKGDIPEGYSVSREKKERFSLILESASTNQTSMYLCASSLYRGTNQPQHFGDGTRLSIL.